This T cell receptor beta chain was sequenced for a study of vaccination and CD4 T cells after COVID-19 (dated by TCRdb to between 2020 and 2023). In the study overall: Convalescent patients had a positive SARS-CoV-2 result on nasal swab PCR, and of these patients, fewer than ten had mild disease and one had severe disease. The convalescent cohort comprised six males and four females, including two Hispanic individuals, seven Caucasians, two Asians and one multiracial person. Participants got two doses of the Pfizer-BioNTech BNT162b2 vaccine (n=8) or two doses of the Moderna mRNA-1273 vaccine (n=2). Post-COVID blood samples from convalescent patients were collected a median of approximately 93 days after diagnosis, with a range of roughly 30 to 170 days. Post-vaccine blood samples were taken a median of 72 days after the second vaccine dose, with a range of roughly 13 to 250 days. For stimulating the cultures, overlapping spike peptide pools were used, derived from SARS-CoV-2 as well as from the common cold coronaviruses HCoV-NL63, HCoV-OC43 and HCoV-229E. Control cultures used a CEFX viral epitope pool as positive control, an HIV-1 Nef peptide pool as negative control, or no peptide. In around nine COVID-19 convalescent patients and 4 infection-naive healthy vaccine recipients, the spike-specific CD4+ TCR repertoire before mRNA vaccination was compared with the repertoire after mRNA vaccination. What the authors observed across the whole study: In convalescent patients, a median approximately 90% of post-vaccine SARS-CoV-2-reactive clones were detected only after vaccination, suggesting vaccine-specific priming. The number of convalescent patients in the study was relatively small, and the study did not examine early timepoints following natural infection. Of the vaccine-specific clones found in convalescent patients, nearly all (304 of 307) were mono-reactive for SARS-CoV-2 spike instead of being cross-reactive with common cold coronaviruses. Although the median number of SARS-CoV-2-reactive clonotypes went up from roughly 19 after infection to about 38 after vaccination, the increase was not significant.

This clonotype was found a few times. No cognate antigen has been identified for it. There are no base qualities to consult, and no much larger clone falls within one base. Measured from the cysteine to the phenylalanine, the CDR3 is 15 residues long. Left in the record is the CDR3 DNA by itself, 45 bases read in frame from the first base. The CDR1 and CDR2 encoded by the germline V gene (reference sequence) are MNHEY and SMNVEV. V is cut by 1 base and J by 2 bases, and the space between the germline ends is 9 bases. Receptors were amplified or captured by PCR. DNA from cultured CD4+ T cells was subjected to TCR sequencing with the Oncomine TCR Beta short-read assay at the Johns Hopkins FTIC core. The QIAamp micro DNA kit was used to extract genomic DNA from the cultured CD4+ T cells. Oncomine TCR Beta libraries made from cultured CD4+ T cells were pooled using unique dual indexes and sequenced on an Illumina iSeq 100. In the paper's pipeline: Non-productive sequences were filtered out, and CDR3s that did not start with C, did not end with F or W, or were shorter than 7 amino acids were discarded. Antigen-specific clonotypes were identified with the MANAFEST web application by comparing peptide-stimulated wells with reference and other culture wells. Positive clones required FDR below 0.05, an odds ratio above 5, and productive frequency above 0.1% in at least two of three replicate wells. Clonotypes that were significantly expanded in both SARS-CoV-2 spike wells and at least one common cold coronavirus spike condition were defined as cross-reactive. Levenshtein distances (stringdist) and unrooted phylogenetic trees (ape) in R version 3.6.1 were used to assess CDR3 homology. The public reads were reprocessed in TCRdb via fastp at Q25 and MiXCR, keeping in-frame beta chains. Records with the same CDR3 protein are collapsed into one entry carrying the most frequent genes and DNA. TCRdb's processing, not the authors', yielded these V and J calls. This sample has tens of thousands of distinct CDR3 sequences in its table, and roughly 42% of those were observed once. In total, the top ten clones hold roughly a tenth of the sample.

Interpreted using the paper, the treatment or condition label stands for: approximately nine-day PBMC culture with coronavirus spike peptide pools or control peptides (ViraFEST assay). To expand antigen-specific T cells with peptide pools and then pick out the expanded clonotypes through TCR sequencing, the study relied on the ViraFEST assay. The convalescent patients' positive SARS-CoV-2 PCR tests fell between March and December 2020, which was before the Alpha, Beta and Delta variants emerged in the United States. Each well held 2 million to 2.5 million PBMCs cultured with 10 ug/ml peptide pools in IMDM containing 5% human AB serum and 8 to 10 IU/ml IL-2. Half of the culture medium was replaced with fresh IL-2-containing medium on days 3 and 7. After 9 to 10 days of culture, CD4+ T cells were isolated by negative selection using the EasySep CD4+ T cell isolation kit. Ficoll-Paque Plus gradient centrifugation was used to isolate PBMCs from whole blood, and the isolated PBMCs were then either used fresh or cryopreserved at -140C. Triplicate wells were generally used for each culture condition.

Sequenced material: CD4+ T cells from blood, cultured in vitro. Recombination linked TRBV27 to TRBJ1-5, with the D gene not confidently named. The sequence was collected from a human donor who had recovered from COVID-19. The CDR3 has the sequence CASSLWGVGNQPQHF. The bases read TGTGCCAGCAGTTTATGGGGAGTAGGCAATCAGCCCCAGCATTTT.